The 3 T cell receptor beta chains below come from one sample, sequenced in a study of blood T cell repertoires in COVID-19. Using immunoSEQ multiplex PCR, the repertoire was profiled, and TCRdb retains in-frame clones only, with some absent. Seen here are 150,000 to 200,000 clones, around 67% observed once, and the top ten hold about 3%. The sequencing input was peripheral blood. The source is a woman at least 80 years old with acute or convalescent COVID-19.

The chain recombines TRBV28 with TRBJ1-5; TRBD1 matches at 9 bases. CDR3 length: 13 amino acids. V trimming: 8 bases; J trimming: 5 bases; junction bases outside the gene matches: 4. Germline CDR1 MDHEN, CDR2 SYDVKM. The CDR3 DNA reads as TGTGCCAGCGGGACAGGGTTTGATCAGCCCCAGCATTTT. This sequence encodes CASGTGFDQPQHF.

This chain joins TRBV28 and TRBJ1-3, with 8 bases fitting TRBD1. This CDR3 comprises 15 residues. CDR1 is MDHEN, CDR2 SYDVKM, per germline. Trimming cost V 5 bases and J 2 bases; bases outside gene matches: 5. This CDR3 reads CASSTGQGPGNTIYF. CDR3 nucleotides: TGTGCCAGCAGTACTGGACAGGGTCCTGGAAACACCATATATTTT.

The J gene is TRBJ1-2, the V gene TRBV24-1; D is perhaps TRBD1 (6 bases). The CDR3 covers 16 residues. Trimming pared 4 bases from V and 8 bases from J, leaving 22 bases between. In germline, CDR1 is KGHDR, CDR2 SFDVKD. The CDR3 nucleotides read TGTGCCACCAGTGAAAGGCAGGCCAGGGGATTTGGGGGCTACACCTTC. Its translation: CATSERQARGFGGYTF.